This T cell receptor beta chain comes out of a study of T-cell reconstitution after alpha-beta-depleted transplantation in children. Preparation of the TCRbeta library used unique molecular identifiers. Via MiXCR, TCRdb re-called the PCR reads, giving one row per CDR3 protein. Among fewer than 700,000 distinct CDR3 sequences listed, approximately 22% were seen once. CDR1 and CDR2 (germline): SGHRS, YFSETQ. CDR3 length: 14 residues. V was pared by 4 bases and J by 1 base, with 9 bases between. Study conclusions and caveats: Several patients had high TCRbeta diversity at day 60; it came from surviving recipient T cells and thymic progenitors. Roughly two months post-transplant, alpha-beta T cells reportedly originated from several hundred graft clones that had expanded. Counts and diversity of T cells one year after transplant came mostly from newly produced T cells.

At least ten counts were recorded for this clonotype. The antigen is unknown. This specimen was PBMCs, mostly from graft donor cells, taken 360 days after TCRalphabeta/CD19-depleted stem cell transplant. The receptor comes from a boy less than two years old who had a stem cell transplant for acute myeloid leukemia, so the T cells may come from the graft donor. The chain is built from TRBV5-1 and TRBJ1-3; D gene unclear. Here the CDR3 reads CASSQELSGNTIYF. The CDR3 DNA is TGCGCCAGCAGCCAGGAACTATCTGGAAACACCATATATTTT.